This is a list of T cell receptor beta chains from one sample in a study of radiotherapy plus CTLA-4 blockade in lung cancer. Clones were read by immunoSEQ multiplex PCR, and TCRdb kept only the in-frame ones, dropping some. The data show tens of thousands of clones, roughly three quarters seen once. The sequencing used peripheral blood, collected from a patient treated with radiotherapy plus ipilimumab. These receptors originate from a human donor with non-small cell lung cancer that progressed on radiotherapy plus ipilimumab. Each CDR3 is given with its conserved first and last residue. D genes are given only for firm matches. Rows give clone size only sometimes, using once, few, many, or a class for an expanded clone.

J,D,size,V,DNA,CDR3
TRBJ2-7,TRBD1,.,TRBV28,TGTGCCAGCAGGACTGGGACAGGGTGGGAGCAGTACTTC,CASRTGTGWEQYF
TRBJ2-3,TRBD2,once,TRBV6-5,TGTGCCAGCAGTTACACAAGCGGGGGGAACCGGGATACGCAGTATTTT,CASSYTSGGNRDTQYF
TRBJ2-5,TRBD1,few,TRBV4-1,TGCGCCAGCAGCCAAGGGGGCAGGGGGCAAGAGACCCAGTACTTC,CASSQGGRGQETQYF
TRBJ1-4,TRBD1,.,TRBV7-9,TGTGCCAGCAGCGCCAACAGGGGGCGGGCTGAAAAACTGTTTTTT,CASSANRGRAEKLFF
TRBJ1-5,.,.,TRBV5-1,TGCGCCAGCAGTCCGGGCGGAGGAAGCAATCAGCCCCAGCATTTT,CASSPGGGSNQPQHF
TRBJ2-7,TRBD1,.,TRBV11-2,TGTGCCAGCAGCCGACAGGGCGGCCACGAGCAGTACTTC,CASSRQGGHEQYF
TRBJ2-1,.,.,TRBV5-4,TGTGCCAGCAGCCCTAGGTGGGGGCTAAACAATGAGCAGTTCTTC,CASSPRWGLNNEQFF
TRBJ2-5,TRBD1,.,TRBV18,TGTGCCAGCTCACCTAGCGGACAGGGGGTATCGGAGACCCAGTACTTC,CASSPSGQGVSETQYF
TRBJ1-1,TRBD1,.,TRBV11-2,TGTGCCAGCAGCATAGGGACAGGCGGGACTGAAGCTTTCTTT,CASSIGTGGTEAFF
TRBJ1-1,TRBD1,few,TRBV6-5,TGTGCCAGCATGGTCAGGGGGAATACTGAAGCTTTCTTT,CASMVRGNTEAFF
TRBJ1-2,TRBD1,.,TRBV2,TGTGCCAGCAGAGGGACAGTAGAAAGGGGCTACACCTTC,CASRGTVERGYTF
TRBJ1-2,TRBD1,.,TRBV4-2,TGTGCCAGCAGCCGCCAAACGGGGCCGGGACAGGGGCACTATGGCTACACCTTC,CASSRQTGPGQGHYGYTF
TRBJ2-5,TRBD2,.,TRBV18,TGTGCCAGCTCACCTCAGCGGGGGGCTACTGGGGCGAAGACCCAGTACTTC,CASSPQRGATGAKTQYF
TRBJ1-1,.,.,TRBV5-1,TGCGCCAGCAGCTTCGCGGGGTATGGTGAAGCTTTCTTT,CASSFAGYGEAFF
TRBJ1-1,.,few,TRBV27,TGTGCCAGCAGGTCGCGAGGAGGGAGGAACACTGAAGCTTTCTTT,CASRSRGGRNTEAFF
TRBJ1-4,.,.,TRBV5-4,TGTGCCAGCAGCTTGGCCGGGACTTGGGACGGAAAACTGTTTTTT,CASSLAGTWDGKLFF
TRBJ2-2,TRBD2,.,TRBV19,TGTGCCAGTAGTATCGGACTAGCGAGGGCCGGGGAGCTGTTTTTT,CASSIGLARAGELFF
TRBJ1-3,TRBD1,.,TRBV6-1,TGTGCCAGCAGTGCGCCGACAGGGAGTGATGGAAACACCATATATTTT,CASSAPTGSDGNTIYF
TRBJ1-2,.,.,TRBV5-4,TGTGCCAGCAGATTGGGGGGACGGGACATTGATGGCTACACCTTC,CASRLGGRDIDGYTF
TRBJ1-5,TRBD1,once,TRBV19,TGTGCCAGTAACGAGGGGGACAGGGGATATCAGCCCCAGCATTTT,CASNEGDRGYQPQHF
TRBJ2-7,TRBD2,.,TRBV6-1,TGTGCCAGCAGTGAAGCTTCCCGTGGGGCTAGCGGGGACTACGAGCAGTACTTC,CASSEASRGASGDYEQYF
TRBJ2-1,TRBD2,few,TRBV5-6,TGTGCCAGCAGCTTGCGATCCCTCGTTAGCGGGGGGGTCCACAATGAGCAGTTCTTC,CASSLRSLVSGGVHNEQFF
TRBJ1-2,TRBD1,.,TRBV5-1,TGCGCCAGCAGCTCCCGGACAGGGTATCCCCTGGGCTACACCTTC,CASSSRTGYPLGYTF
TRBJ1-1,TRBD1,.,TRBV19,TGTGCCAGTACCCCGGGGGGACAGGACACTGAAGCTTTCTTT,CASTPGGQDTEAFF
TRBJ1-2,.,.,TRBV6-5,TGTGCCAGCAGTTTCTCGACAGGAATCAGCTATGGCTACACCTTC,CASSFSTGISYGYTF
TRBJ2-7,TRBD1,few,TRBV4-2,TGTGCCAGCAGCCAAGATGGGGACAGGGTGTACGAGCAGTACTTC,CASSQDGDRVYEQYF
TRBJ1-2,.,.,TRBV29-1,TGCAGCGTTGCAGGACTCTCCTATGGCTACACCTTC,CSVAGLSYGYTF
TRBJ2-7,TRBD2,.,TRBV4-2,TGTGCCAGCAGCACAAACATAGCGGGGGCCTACGAGCAGTACTTC,CASSTNIAGAYEQYF
TRBJ1-1,.,.,TRBV7-9,TGTGCCAGCAGCCACGGGAACACTGAAGCTTTCTTT,CASSHGNTEAFF
TRBJ2-3,TRBD2,.,TRBV11-2,TGTGCCAGCAGCTTAGGGCTAGCGGGGGGGCAAAGGACAGATACGCAGTATTTT,CASSLGLAGGQRTDTQYF
TRBJ2-7,TRBD2,.,TRBV4-2,TGTGCCAGCAGCCAATCGACTAGCGGGGGGTTCCTCTACGAGCAGTACTTC,CASSQSTSGGFLYEQYF
TRBJ1-5,TRBD1,once,TRBV2,TGTGCCAGCAGTGTTGGACCCACAGGGGTCAGCAATCAGCCCCAGCATTTT,CASSVGPTGVSNQPQHF
TRBJ2-7,TRBD2,few,TRBV11-2,TGTGCCAGCAGCTTAGGTACTAGCGGGGCCTCCTACGAGCAGTACTTC,CASSLGTSGASYEQYF
TRBJ2-7,TRBD1,.,TRBV6-1,TGTGCCAGCAGTGAATTTGACAGGGTTACCTACGAGCAGTACTTC,CASSEFDRVTYEQYF
TRBJ2-2,TRBD2,.,TRBV4-2,TGTGCCAGCAGCCAAGATTTGGCGGGGGGGATCACCGGGGAGCTGTTTTTT,CASSQDLAGGITGELFF
TRBJ1-1,TRBD1,few,TRBV6-5,TGTGCCAGCACCTTTACCGGGACAGGGATCACTGAAGCTTTCTTT,CASTFTGTGITEAFF
TRBJ1-6,.,few,TRBV6-5,TGTGCCAGCAGACCCGAACAGGGAATAAAATCACCCCTCCACTTT,CASRPEQGIKSPLHF
TRBJ2-3,.,.,TRBV2,TGTGCCAGCAGTGAAGCGCGAGTGGCGGGTTGGAGGGAAGATACGCAGTATTTT,CASSEARVAGWREDTQYF
TRBJ1-1,.,.,TRBV5-1,TGCGCCAGCAGCTTGGCCGAGGGTCCCACTGAAGCTTTCTTT,CASSLAEGPTEAFF
TRBJ2-7,TRBD1,.,TRBV5-1,TGCGCCAGCAGCTCCTCGGCAGGGGGCGTTTACGAGCAGTACTTC,CASSSSAGGVYEQYF
TRBJ2-3,.,.,TRBV10-3,TGTGCCATCAGTGAGTTCCGGGATCCAGATACGCAGTATTTT,CAISEFRDPDTQYF
TRBJ2-7,TRBD1,.,TRBV5-1,TGCGCCAGCAGAAGTCCGGGACAGGGGCGCTACGAGCAGTACTTC,CASRSPGQGRYEQYF
TRBJ1-1,.,.,TRBV15,TGTGCCACCAGCAGATCGGACTTGAACACTGAAGCTTTCTTT,CATSRSDLNTEAFF
TRBJ1-2,.,.,TRBV6-6,TGTGCCAGCAGGGACAGTCTCCAGGGAAATGGCTACACCTTC,CASRDSLQGNGYTF
TRBJ2-7,.,.,TRBV20-1,TGCAGTGCTATTATCGGGAACGAGCAGTACTTC,CSAIIGNEQYF